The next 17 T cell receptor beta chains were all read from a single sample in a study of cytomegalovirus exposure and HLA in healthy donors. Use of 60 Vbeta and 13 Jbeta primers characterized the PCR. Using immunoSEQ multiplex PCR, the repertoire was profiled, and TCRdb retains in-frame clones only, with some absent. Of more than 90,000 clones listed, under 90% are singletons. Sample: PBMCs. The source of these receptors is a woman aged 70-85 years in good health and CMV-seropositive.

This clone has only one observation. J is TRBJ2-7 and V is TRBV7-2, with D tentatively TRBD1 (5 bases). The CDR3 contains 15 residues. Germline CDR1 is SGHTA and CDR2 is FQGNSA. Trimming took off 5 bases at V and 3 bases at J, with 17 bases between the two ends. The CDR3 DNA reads TGTGCCAGCAGCCCGGACATCGGAACCCGCTACGAGCAGTACTTC. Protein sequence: CASSPDIGTRYEQYF.

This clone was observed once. CDR3 nucleotide sequence: TGTGCTAGTGCCTCGGGACTAGCGGGAGGGGGCACAGATACGCAGTATTTT. This gives the protein CASASGLAGGGTDTQYF. The rearrangement uses TRBV12-5 and TRBJ2-3; 16 bases line up with TRBD2. With 7 bases clipped from V and 1 base from J, the junction kept 5 bases outside the gene matches. Per germline, CDR1 LGHNT and CDR2 FRNRAP. CDR3 length equals 17 residues.

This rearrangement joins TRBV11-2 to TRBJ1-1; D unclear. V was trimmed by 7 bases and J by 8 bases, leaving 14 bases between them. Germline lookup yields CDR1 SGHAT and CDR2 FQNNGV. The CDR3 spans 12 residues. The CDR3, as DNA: TGTGCCAGCACCCCCCCGGGAGGGGAAGCTTTCTTT. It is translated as CASTPPGGEAFF. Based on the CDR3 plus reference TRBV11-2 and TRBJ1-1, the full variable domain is EAGVAQSPRYKIIEKRQSVAFWCNPISGHATLYWYQQILGQGPKLLIQFQNNGVVDDSQLPKDRFSAERLKGVDSTLKIQPAKLEDSAVYLCASTPPGGEAFFGQGTRLTVV.

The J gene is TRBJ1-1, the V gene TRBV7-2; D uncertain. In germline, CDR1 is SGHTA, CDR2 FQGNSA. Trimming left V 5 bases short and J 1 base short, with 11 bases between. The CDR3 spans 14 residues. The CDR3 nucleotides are TGTGCCAGCAGCGTTGGGCCGCAGAACACTGAAGCTTTCTTT. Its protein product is CASSVGPQNTEAFF.

CDR3 nucleotide sequence: TGTGCCAGCAGCCACAAACTAGCGGGGCCCACAGATACGCAGTATTTT. Translated: CASSHKLAGPTDTQYF. The chain uses TRBV11-3 and TRBJ2-3; 10 nucleotides match TRBD2. Per germline, CDR1 SGHNT and CDR2 YENEEA. Losses at the gene ends were 5 bases for V and 2 bases for J; bases not matched to a gene: 7. This CDR3 spans 16 amino acids. Based on the CDR3 plus reference TRBV11-3 and TRBJ2-3, the full variable domain is EAGVVQSPRYKIIEKKQPVAFWCNPISGHNTLYWYLQNLGQGPELLIRYENEEAVDDSQLPKDRFSAERLKGVDSTLKIQPAELGDSAVYLCASSHKLAGPTDTQYFGPGTRLTVL.

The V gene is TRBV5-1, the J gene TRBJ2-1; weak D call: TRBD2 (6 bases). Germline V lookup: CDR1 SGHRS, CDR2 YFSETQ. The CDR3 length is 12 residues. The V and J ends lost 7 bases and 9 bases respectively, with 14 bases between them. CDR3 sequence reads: CASGMNSGEQFF. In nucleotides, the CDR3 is TGCGCCAGCGGGATGAATAGCGGTGAGCAGTTCTTC. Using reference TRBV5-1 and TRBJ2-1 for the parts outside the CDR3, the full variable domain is KAGVTQTPRYLIKTRGQQVTLSCSPISGHRSVSWYQQTPGQGLQFLFEYFSETQRNKGNFPGRFSGRQFSNSRSEMNVSTLELGDSALYLCASGMNSGEQFFGPGTRLTVL.

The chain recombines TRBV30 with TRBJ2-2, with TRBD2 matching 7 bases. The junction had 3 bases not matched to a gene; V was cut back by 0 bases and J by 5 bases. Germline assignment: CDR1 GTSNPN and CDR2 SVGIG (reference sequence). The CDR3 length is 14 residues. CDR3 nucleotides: TGTGCCTGGAGTGTGCTGGGGGGGACCGGGGAGCTGTTTTTT. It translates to CAWSVLGGTGELFF.

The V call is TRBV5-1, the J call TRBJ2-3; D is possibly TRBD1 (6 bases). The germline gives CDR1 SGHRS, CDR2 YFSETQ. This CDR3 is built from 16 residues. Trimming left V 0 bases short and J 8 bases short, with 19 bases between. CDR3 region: CASSLAELTGQSTQYF. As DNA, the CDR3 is TGCGCCAGCAGCTTGGCCGAGTTAACAGGGCAGTCTACGCAGTATTTT. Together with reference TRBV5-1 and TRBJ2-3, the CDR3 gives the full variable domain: KAGVTQTPRYLIKTRGQQVTLSCSPISGHRSVSWYQQTPGQGLQFLFEYFSETQRNKGNFPGRFSGRQFSNSRSEMNVSTLELGDSALYLCASSLAELTGQSTQYFGPGTRLTVL.

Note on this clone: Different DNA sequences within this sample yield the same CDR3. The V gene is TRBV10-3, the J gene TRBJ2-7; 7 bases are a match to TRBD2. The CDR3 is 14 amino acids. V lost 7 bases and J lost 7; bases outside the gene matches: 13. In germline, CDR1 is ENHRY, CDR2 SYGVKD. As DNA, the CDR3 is TGTGCCATCACCTCGACCAGCGGGAATAGTGAGCAGTACTTC. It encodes CAITSTSGNSEQYF.

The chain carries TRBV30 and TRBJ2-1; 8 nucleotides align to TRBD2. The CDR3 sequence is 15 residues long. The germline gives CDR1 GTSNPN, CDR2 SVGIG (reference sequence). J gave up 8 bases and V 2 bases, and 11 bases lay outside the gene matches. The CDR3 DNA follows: TGTGCCTGGAGTCTGTTGCGGGAGGTTAGGGATGAGCAGTTCTTC. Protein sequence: CAWSLLREVRDEQFF.

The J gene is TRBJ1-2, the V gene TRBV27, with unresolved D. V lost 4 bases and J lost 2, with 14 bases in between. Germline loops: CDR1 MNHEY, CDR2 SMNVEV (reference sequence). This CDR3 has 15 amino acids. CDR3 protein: CASSSPADSNYGYTF. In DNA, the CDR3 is TGTGCCAGCAGTTCGCCGGCGGACTCCAACTATGGCTACACCTTC.

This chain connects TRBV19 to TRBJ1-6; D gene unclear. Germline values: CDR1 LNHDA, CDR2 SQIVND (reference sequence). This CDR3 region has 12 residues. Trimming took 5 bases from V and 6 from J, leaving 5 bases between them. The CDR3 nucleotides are TGTGCCAGTAGTGTCCTTAATTCACCCCTCCACTTT. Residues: CASSVLNSPLHF.

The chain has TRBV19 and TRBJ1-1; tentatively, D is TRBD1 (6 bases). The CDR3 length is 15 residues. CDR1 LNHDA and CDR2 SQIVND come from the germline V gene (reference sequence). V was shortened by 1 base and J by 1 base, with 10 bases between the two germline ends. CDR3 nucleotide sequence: TGTGCCAGTAGTATAGGTGGGGGCACGAACACTGAAGCTTTCTTT. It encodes CASSIGGGTNTEAFF.

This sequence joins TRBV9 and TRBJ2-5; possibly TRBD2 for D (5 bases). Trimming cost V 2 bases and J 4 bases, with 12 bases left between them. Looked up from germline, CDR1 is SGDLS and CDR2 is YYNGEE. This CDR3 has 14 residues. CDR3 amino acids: CASSVTVAGETQYF. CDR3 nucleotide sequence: TGTGCCAGCAGCGTTACGGTGGCGGGAGAGACCCAGTACTTC.

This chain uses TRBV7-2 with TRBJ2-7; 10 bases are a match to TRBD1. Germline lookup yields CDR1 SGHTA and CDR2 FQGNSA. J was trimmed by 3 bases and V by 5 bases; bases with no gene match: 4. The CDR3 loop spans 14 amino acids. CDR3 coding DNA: TGTGCCAGCAGCCCGGACAGGGGGTTCTACGAGCAGTACTTC. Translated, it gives CASSPDRGFYEQYF.

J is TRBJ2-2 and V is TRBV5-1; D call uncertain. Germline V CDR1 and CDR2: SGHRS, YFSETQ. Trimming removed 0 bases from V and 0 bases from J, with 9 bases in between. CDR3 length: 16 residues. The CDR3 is CASSLVENANTGELFF. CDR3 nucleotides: TGCGCCAGCAGCTTGGTAGAGAACGCGAACACCGGGGAGCTGTTTTTT.

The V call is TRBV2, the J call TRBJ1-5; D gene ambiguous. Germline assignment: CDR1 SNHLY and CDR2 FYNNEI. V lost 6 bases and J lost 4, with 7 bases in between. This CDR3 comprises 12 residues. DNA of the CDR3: TGTGCCAGCAGGAGAGGGAATCAGCCCCAGCATTTT. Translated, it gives CASRRGNQPQHF.